This TCR beta chain was recorded in a study of blood T cell repertoires in COVID-19. Using immunoSEQ multiplex PCR, the repertoire was profiled, and TCRdb retains in-frame clones only, with some absent. The table lists 200,000 to 250,000 clones, about four fifths of them singletons. Sequencing used peripheral blood. This receptor was identified in an elderly man with acute or convalescent COVID-19.

The CDR3 loop is CASSPTYGGAGNTIYF. Here the CDR3 DNA reads TGTGCCAGCAGCCCCACCTATGGGGGCGCTGGAAACACCATATATTTT. This chain connects TRBV5-6 to TRBJ1-3, with a tentative D call TRBD1 (6 bases). The ends were cut back, 4 bases at V and 2 bases at J, with 16 bases in the middle. Germline loops: CDR1 SGHDT, CDR2 YYEEEE. CDR3 size: 16 residues. Supplemented by reference TRBV5-6 and TRBJ1-3, the full variable domain reads DAGVTQSPTHLIKTRGQQVTLRCSPKSGHDTVSWYQQALGQGPQFIFQYYEEEERQRGNFPDRFSGHQFPNYSSELNVNALLLGDSALYLCASSPTYGGAGNTIYFGEGSWLTVV.